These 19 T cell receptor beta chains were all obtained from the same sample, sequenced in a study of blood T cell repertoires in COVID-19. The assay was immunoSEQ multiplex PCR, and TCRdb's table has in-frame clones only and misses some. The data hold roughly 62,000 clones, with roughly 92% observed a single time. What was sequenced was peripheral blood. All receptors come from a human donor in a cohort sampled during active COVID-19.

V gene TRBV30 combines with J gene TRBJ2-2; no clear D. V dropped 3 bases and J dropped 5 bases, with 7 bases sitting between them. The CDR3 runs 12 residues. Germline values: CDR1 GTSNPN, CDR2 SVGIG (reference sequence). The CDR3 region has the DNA TGTGCCTGGAGCCGGGTAACCGGGGAGCTGTTTTTT. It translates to CAWSRVTGELFF. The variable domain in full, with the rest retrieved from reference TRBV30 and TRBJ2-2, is SQTIHQWPATLVQPVGSPLSLECTVEGTSNPNLYWYRQAAGRGLQLLFYSVGIGQISSEVPQNLSASRPQDRQFILSSKKLLLSDSGFYLCAWSRVTGELFFGEGSRLTVL.

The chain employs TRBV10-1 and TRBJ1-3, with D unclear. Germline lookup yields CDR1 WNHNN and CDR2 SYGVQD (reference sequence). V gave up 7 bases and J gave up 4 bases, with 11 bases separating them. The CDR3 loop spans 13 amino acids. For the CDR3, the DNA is TGCGCCAGCAACGGGAGTGGGGGAAACACCATATATTTT. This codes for CASNGSGGNTIYF.

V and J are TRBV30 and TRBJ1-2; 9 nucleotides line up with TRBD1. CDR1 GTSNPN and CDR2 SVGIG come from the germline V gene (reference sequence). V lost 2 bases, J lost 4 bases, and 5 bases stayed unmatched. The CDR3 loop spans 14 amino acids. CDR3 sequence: CAWSPDRGGYGYTF. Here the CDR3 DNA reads TGTGCCTGGAGTCCGGACAGGGGAGGCTATGGCTACACCTTC.

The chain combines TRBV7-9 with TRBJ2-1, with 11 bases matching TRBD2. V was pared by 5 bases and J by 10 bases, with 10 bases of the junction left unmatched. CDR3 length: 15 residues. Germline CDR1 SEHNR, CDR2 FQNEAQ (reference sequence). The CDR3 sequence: CASSPGLAVGGEQFF. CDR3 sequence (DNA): TGTGCCAGCAGCCCGGGACTAGCGGTGGGTGGGGAGCAGTTCTTC.

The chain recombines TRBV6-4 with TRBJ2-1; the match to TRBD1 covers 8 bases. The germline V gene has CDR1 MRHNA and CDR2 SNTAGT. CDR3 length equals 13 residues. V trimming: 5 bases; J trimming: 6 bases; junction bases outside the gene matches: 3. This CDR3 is CASSPTGGNEQFF. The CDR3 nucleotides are TGTGCCAGCAGTCCCACAGGGGGCAATGAGCAGTTCTTC.

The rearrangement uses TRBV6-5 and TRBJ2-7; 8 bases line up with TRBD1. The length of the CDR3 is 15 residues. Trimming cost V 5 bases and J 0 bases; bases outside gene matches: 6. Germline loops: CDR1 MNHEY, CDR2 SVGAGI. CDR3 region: CASSHRGSSSYEQYF. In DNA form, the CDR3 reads TGTGCCAGCAGTCACAGGGGGAGTAGCTCCTACGAGCAGTACTTC.

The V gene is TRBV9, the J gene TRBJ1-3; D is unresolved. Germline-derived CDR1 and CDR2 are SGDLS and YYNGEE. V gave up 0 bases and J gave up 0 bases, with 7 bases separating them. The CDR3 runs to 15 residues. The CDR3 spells CASSVGGFSGNTIYF. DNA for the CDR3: TGTGCCAGCAGCGTAGGAGGATTCTCTGGAAACACCATATATTTT.

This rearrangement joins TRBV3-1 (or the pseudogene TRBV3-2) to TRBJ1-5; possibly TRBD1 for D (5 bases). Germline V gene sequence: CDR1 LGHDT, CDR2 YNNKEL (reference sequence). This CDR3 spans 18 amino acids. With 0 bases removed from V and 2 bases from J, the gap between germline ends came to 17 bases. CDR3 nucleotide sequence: TGTGCCAGCAGCCAAGATGGGATGACGGGGGTTGGCAATCAGCCCCAGCATTTT. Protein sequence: CASSQDGMTGVGNQPQHF.

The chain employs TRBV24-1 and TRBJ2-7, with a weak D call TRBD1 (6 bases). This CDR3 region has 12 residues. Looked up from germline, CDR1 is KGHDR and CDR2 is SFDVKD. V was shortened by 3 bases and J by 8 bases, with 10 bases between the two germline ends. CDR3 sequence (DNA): TGTGCCACCAGTGATACAGGGTTAAAGCAGTACTTC. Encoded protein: CATSDTGLKQYF.

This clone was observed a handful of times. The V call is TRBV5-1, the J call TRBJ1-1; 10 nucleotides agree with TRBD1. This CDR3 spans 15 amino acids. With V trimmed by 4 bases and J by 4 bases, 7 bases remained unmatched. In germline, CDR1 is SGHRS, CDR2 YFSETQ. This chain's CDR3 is CASSVGQGIGTEAFF. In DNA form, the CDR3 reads TGCGCCAGCAGCGTGGGACAGGGGATTGGCACTGAAGCTTTCTTT.

The CDR3 sequence: CASGTRDRKQNEQFF. CDR3 nucleotide sequence: TGTGCCAGCGGAACCCGGGACAGAAAGCAGAATGAGCAGTTCTTC. J is TRBJ2-1 and V is TRBV5-5; the match to TRBD1 covers 7 bases. The germline V gene encodes CDR1 SGHKS and CDR2 YYEKEE (reference sequence). With V trimmed by 7 bases and J by 7 bases, 14 bases remained unmatched. CDR3 length: 15 amino acids.

The CDR3 reads CASSPGTSGYYEQYF. In DNA form, the CDR3 reads TGTGCCAGCAGCCCCGGGACTAGCGGTTACTACGAGCAGTACTTC. The chain joins TRBV3-1 (or the pseudogene TRBV3-2) to TRBJ2-7; 11 bases line up with TRBD2. Looked up from germline, CDR1 is LGHDT and CDR2 is YNNKEL (reference sequence). CDR3 size: 15 residues. After removal of 4 bases from V and 3 bases from J, the junction contained 5 bases not matched to a gene.

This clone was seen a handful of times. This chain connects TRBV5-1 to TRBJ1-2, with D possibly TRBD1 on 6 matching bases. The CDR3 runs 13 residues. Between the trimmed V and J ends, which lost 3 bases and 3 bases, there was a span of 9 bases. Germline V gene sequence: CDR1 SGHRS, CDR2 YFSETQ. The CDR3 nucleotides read TGCGCCAGCAGCTGGGCAGGGGACTATGGCTACACCTTC. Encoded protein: CASSWAGDYGYTF.

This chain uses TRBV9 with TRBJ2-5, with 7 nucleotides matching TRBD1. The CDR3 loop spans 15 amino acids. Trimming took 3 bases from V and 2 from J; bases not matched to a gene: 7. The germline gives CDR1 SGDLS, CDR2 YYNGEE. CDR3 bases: TGTGCCAGCAGCGCAAGGACAGGACCACAAGAGACCCAGTACTTC. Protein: CASSARTGPQETQYF.

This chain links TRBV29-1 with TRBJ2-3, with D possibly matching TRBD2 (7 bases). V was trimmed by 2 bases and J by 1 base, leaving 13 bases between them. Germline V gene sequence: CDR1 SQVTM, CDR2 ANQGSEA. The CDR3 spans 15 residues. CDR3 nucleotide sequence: TGCAGCGTTGAATTAGGCGGGGGCCGCACAGATACGCAGTATTTT. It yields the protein CSVELGGGRTDTQYF.

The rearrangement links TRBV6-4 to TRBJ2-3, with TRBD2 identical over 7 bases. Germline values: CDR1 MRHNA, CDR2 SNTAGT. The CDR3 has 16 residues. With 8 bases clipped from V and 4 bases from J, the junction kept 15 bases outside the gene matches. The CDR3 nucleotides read TGTGCCAGCGGGACGTGGGGAGGGTGGAAATCAGATACGCAGTATTTT. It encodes CASGTWGGWKSDTQYF.

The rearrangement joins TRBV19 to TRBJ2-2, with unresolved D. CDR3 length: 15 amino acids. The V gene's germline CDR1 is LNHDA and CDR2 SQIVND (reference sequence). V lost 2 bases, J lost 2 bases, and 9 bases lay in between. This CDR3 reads CASSINSRNTGELFF. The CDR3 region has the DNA TGTGCCAGTAGTATAAATTCCAGAAACACCGGGGAGCTGTTTTTT.

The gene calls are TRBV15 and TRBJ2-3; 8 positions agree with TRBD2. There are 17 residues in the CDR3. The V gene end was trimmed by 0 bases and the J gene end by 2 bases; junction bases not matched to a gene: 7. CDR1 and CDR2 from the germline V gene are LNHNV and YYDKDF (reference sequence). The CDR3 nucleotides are TGTGCCACCAGCAGAGATCGATCTAGCGGGTACACAGATACGCAGTATTTT. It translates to CATSRDRSSGYTDTQYF.

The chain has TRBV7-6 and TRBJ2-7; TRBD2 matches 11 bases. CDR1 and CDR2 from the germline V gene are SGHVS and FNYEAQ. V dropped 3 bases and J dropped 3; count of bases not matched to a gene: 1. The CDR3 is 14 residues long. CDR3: CASSLTSGDYEQYF. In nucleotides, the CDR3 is TGTGCCAGCAGCTTGACTAGCGGGGACTACGAGCAGTACTTC.